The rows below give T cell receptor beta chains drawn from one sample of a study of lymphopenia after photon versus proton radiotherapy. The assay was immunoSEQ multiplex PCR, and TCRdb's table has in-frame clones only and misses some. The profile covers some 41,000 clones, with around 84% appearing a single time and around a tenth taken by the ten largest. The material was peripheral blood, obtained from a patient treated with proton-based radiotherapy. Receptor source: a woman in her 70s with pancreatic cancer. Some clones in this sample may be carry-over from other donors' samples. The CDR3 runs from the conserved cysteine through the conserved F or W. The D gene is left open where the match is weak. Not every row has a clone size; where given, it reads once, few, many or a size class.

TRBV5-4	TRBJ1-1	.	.	CASSFQGLLNTEAFF	TGTGCCAGCAGCTTTCAGGGCTTGCTGAACACTGAAGCTTTCTTT
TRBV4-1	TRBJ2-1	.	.	CASSPPDRTFYNEQFF	TGCGCCAGCAGCCCGCCCGATAGGACTTTCTACAATGAGCAGTTCTTC
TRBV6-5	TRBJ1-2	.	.	CASRASGDYGYTF	TGTGCCAGCCGCGCGTCAGGGGACTATGGCTACACCTTC
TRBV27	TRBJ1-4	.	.	CASSSRRGEKLFF	TGTGCCAGCAGTTCCCGTCGTGGGGAAAAACTGTTTTTT
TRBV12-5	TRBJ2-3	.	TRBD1	CASARGQSTDTQYF	TGTGCTAGTGCTCGGGGACAGAGCACAGATACGCAGTATTTT
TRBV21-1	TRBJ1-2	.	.	CASSRRSGAEYGYTF	TGTGCCAGCAGCCGTCGGTCGGGGGCAGAGTATGGCTACACCTTC
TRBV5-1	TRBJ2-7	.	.	CASSSGQVAYEQYF	TGCGCCAGCAGCTCGGGACAAGTCGCCTACGAGCAGTACTTC
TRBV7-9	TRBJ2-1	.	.	CASSLGSLLAPTGNEQFF	TGTGCCAGCAGCTTAGGGTCCCTACTAGCCCCCACCGGCAATGAGCAGTTCTTC
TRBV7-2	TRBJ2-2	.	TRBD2	CASSLGTSGRSGELFF	TGTGCCAGCAGCTTAGGGACTAGCGGGAGATCCGGGGAGCTGTTTTTT
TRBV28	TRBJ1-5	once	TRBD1	CASSLYSGGLNQPQHF	TGTGCCAGCAGTTTATATTCAGGGGGCCTTAATCAGCCCCAGCATTTT
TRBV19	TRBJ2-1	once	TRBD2	CASSTRTSGRALNEQFF	TGTGCCAGTAGTACCCGGACTAGCGGGAGGGCCCTCAATGAGCAGTTCTTC
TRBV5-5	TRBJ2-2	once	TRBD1	CASSLSQGARNTGELFF	TGTGCCAGCAGCTTATCTCAGGGGGCGCGGAACACCGGGGAGCTGTTTTTT
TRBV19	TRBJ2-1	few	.	CASRPQTITDNEQFF	TGTGCCAGTAGACCCCAGACTATCACCGACAATGAGCAGTTCTTC
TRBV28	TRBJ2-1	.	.	CASSSGWGPEQFF	TGTGCCAGCAGTTCCGGTTGGGGTCCTGAGCAGTTCTTC
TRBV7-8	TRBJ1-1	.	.	CASSFVSGNTEAFF	TGTGCCAGCAGCTTTGTGTCAGGGAACACTGAAGCTTTCTTT
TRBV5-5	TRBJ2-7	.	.	CASSLKGEYEQYF	TGTGCCAGCAGTTTAAAGGGGGAATACGAGCAGTACTTC
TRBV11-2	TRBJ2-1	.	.	CASSSTGYNEQFF	TGTGCCAGCAGCAGCACAGGATACAATGAGCAGTTCTTC
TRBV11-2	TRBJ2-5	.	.	CASSLWGGETQYF	TGTGCCAGCAGCTTATGGGGCGGGGAGACCCAGTACTTC
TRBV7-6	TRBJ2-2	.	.	CASSLGGGRNTGELFF	TGTGCCAGCAGCCTCGGGGGCGGGAGGAACACCGGGGAGCTGTTTTTT
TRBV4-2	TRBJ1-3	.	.	CASSQEYNQVSGNTIYF	TGTGCCAGCAGCCAAGAGTACAACCAGGTCTCTGGAAACACCATATATTTT
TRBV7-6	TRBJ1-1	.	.	CASSLVGLNTEAFF	TGTGCCAGCAGCTTAGTAGGATTGAACACTGAAGCTTTCTTT
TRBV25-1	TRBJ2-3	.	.	CASGRPGFDTQYF	TGTGCCAGCGGCCGGCCAGGGTTTGATACGCAGTATTTT
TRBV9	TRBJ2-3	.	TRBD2	CASSVEAGLSTDTQYF	TGTGCCAGCAGCGTAGAAGCGGGACTGAGCACAGATACGCAGTATTTT
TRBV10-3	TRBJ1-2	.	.	CAISERQGANYGYTF	TGTGCCATCAGTGAGAGGCAGGGAGCTAACTATGGCTACACCTTC
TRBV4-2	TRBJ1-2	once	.	CASSQLDSTYGYTF	TGTGCCAGCAGCCAACTGGACAGCACCTATGGCTACACCTTC
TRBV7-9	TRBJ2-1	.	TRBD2	CASSPRTSGSLNEQFF	TGTGCCAGCAGCCCGAGGACTAGCGGGAGTCTGAATGAGCAGTTCTTC
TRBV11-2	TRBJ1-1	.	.	CASSLQTTGWNTEAFF	TGTGCCAGCAGCTTACAAACGACAGGCTGGAACACTGAAGCTTTCTTT
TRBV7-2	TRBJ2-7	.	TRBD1	CASSRDRGDEQYF	TGTGCCAGCAGCCGGGACAGGGGAGACGAGCAGTACTTC
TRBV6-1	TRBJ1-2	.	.	CASSEGAEYYGYTF	TGTGCCAGCAGTGAAGGGGCGGAGTACTATGGCTACACCTTC
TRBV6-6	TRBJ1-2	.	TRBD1	CASRKPGGYGYTF	TGTGCCAGCAGGAAGCCAGGGGGCTATGGCTACACCTTC
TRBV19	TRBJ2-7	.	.	CASSTGTGMGEQYF	TGTGCCAGTAGTACCGGGACGGGAATGGGCGAGCAGTACTTC
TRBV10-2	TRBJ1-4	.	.	CASSENDNEKLFF	TGCGCCAGCAGTGAGAACGATAATGAAAAACTGTTTTTT
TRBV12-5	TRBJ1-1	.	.	CASGPSDGFMNTEAFF	TGTGCTAGTGGTCCGTCGGACGGATTCATGAACACTGAAGCTTTCTTT
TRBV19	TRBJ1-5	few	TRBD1	CASSIPGTGNQPQHF	TGTGCCAGTAGTATTCCGGGGACAGGCAATCAGCCCCAGCATTTT
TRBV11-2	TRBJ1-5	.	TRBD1	CASSSGTGRNQPQHF	TGTGCCAGCAGCTCCGGGACAGGACGAAATCAGCCCCAGCATTTT
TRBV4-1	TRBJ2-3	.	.	CASSQQGAGGVTDTQYF	TGCGCCAGCAGCCAACAGGGGGCGGGAGGTGTCACAGATACGCAGTATTTT
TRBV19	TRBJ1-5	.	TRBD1	CASSHQGVRDQPQHF	TGTGCCAGTAGTCATCAGGGGGTCCGGGATCAGCCCCAGCATTTT
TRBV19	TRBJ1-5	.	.	CASNYGGVGNQPQHF	TGTGCCAGTAATTACGGAGGTGTGGGCAATCAGCCCCAGCATTTT
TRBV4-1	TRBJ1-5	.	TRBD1	CASSARTGDSNQPQHF	TGCGCCAGCAGCGCCCGGACAGGGGACAGCAATCAGCCCCAGCATTTT
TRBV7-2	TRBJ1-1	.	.	CASKGRYMNTEAFF	TGTGCCAGCAAAGGGAGATACATGAACACTGAAGCTTTCTTT
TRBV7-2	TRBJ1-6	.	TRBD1	CASSLQGGANSPLHF	TGTGCCAGCAGCCTCCAGGGGGGCGCGAATTCACCCCTCCACTTT